The present entry profiles one T cell receptor beta chain with its context. Its target is unknown. The CDR3 has 15 residues. CDR1 and CDR2 from the germline V gene are SQVTM and ANQGSEA. Using the 5' RACE reads, TCRdb records one entry per CDR3 protein without DNA. The sample spans 300,000 or so distinct CDR3 sequences; the ten largest clones claim roughly 4.2%. This specimen comes from a study of T cells expressing NK-cell markers. Looking at the study overall: The TCR beta repertoires originated in sorted CD3+CD56+NKG2C+, CD3+CD56+NKG2C- and CD3+CD56-NKG2C+ T cells. Seven donors tested HCMV-seropositive and one tested seronegative among the eight sequenced. Whole-study results and caveats: Similarly, these clonotypes led the CD3+CD56-NKG2C+ fraction as well in a few donors.

The sample comprised blood T cells: a sorted CD56 or NKG2C T cell subset, CD4+ or CD8+ T cells, or bulk PBMC T cells (not recorded which). The chain uses TRBV29-1 and TRBJ2-1; TCRdb returns TRBD1, unconfirmable since there is no DNA. This TCR came from a woman aged 18 to 69 in good health. CDR3 amino acids: CSVEGTEGPYNEQFF.